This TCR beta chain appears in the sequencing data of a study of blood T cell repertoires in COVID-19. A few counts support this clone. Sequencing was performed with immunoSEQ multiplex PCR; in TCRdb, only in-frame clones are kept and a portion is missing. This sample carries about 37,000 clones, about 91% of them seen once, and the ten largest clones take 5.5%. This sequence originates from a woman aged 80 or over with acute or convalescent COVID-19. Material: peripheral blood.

CDR3 sequence: CASSDRERDNSPLHF. Here the CDR3 DNA reads TGTGCCAGCAGTGACCGGGAGCGGGATAATTCACCCCTCCACTTT. The chain has TRBV6-1 and TRBJ1-6, with unresolved D. Trimming pared 3 bases from V and 5 bases from J, leaving 11 bases between. The CDR3 consists of 15 residues. The germline gives CDR1 MNHNS, CDR2 SASEGT.